A selection of T cell receptor beta chains follows, all from one sample in a study of cytomegalovirus exposure and HLA in healthy donors. Repertoires were generated with immunoSEQ multiplex PCR, while TCRdb's copy carries only in-frame clones and drops some. The sample comprises over 80,000 clones, over 75% of which are singletons, and 4.5% to 6.5% rests with the top ten. Sequencing input: PBMCs. Receptors were obtained from a man aged 40-49 years in good health and CMV-seropositive. The conserved cysteine and the conserved F or W are not part of the CDR3 here.

TRBV28	TRBJ1-2	AGTGNRGGGYT
TRBV11-1	TRBJ2-5	ASSRTAKETQY
TRBV2	TRBJ1-3	ATKPRSTGNTIY
TRBV6-1	TRBJ2-5	ASNPTPGQGETQY
TRBV2	TRBJ1-5	ASSRSTLRGSNQPQH
TRBV7-3	TRBJ2-1	ASSSISGGAYEQF
TRBV7-9	TRBJ1-1	SSSLPDRLNTEAF
TRBV9	TRBJ1-2	ASSGSGQGISGGYT
TRBV10-3	TRBJ2-1	AIRGLAGNNEQF
TRBV9	TRBJ2-6	ASRAQGMIGANVLT
TRBV30	TRBJ2-1	AWSGSSYNEQF
TRBV25-1	TRBJ2-1	ASSATGVNEQF
TRBV6-4	.	ASRPQGSSYEQY
TRBV19	TRBJ2-7	ASSIGLAGLYEQY
TRBV4-2	TRBJ1-6	ASSQDGSGWSSYNSPLH
TRBV4-1	TRBJ2-2	ASSQDFRSGELF
TRBV7-6	TRBJ2-7	ASSPGLAGGISYEQY
TRBV18	TRBJ2-7	ASSPPGTVYEQY
TRBV7-9	TRBJ2-5	ASSFGRGGGETQY
TRBV9	TRBJ1-2	ASSVGTGNYGYT
TRBV9	TRBJ2-7	ASSRTGYEQY
TRBV6-1	TRBJ1-5	ASSRQGSQPQH
TRBV9	TRBJ1-4	ASSVDRGGDEKLF
TRBV9	TRBJ1-1	ASSTGYNTEAF
TRBV9	TRBJ2-7	ASSAAASHEQY
TRBV10-3	TRBJ2-7	AIKGQTYEQY
TRBV7-9	TRBJ1-4	ASSKGQGDEKLF
TRBV6-4	TRBJ1-1	ASSEIPGQGAWTEAF
TRBV6-6	TRBJ2-7	ASTRVQGTYEQY